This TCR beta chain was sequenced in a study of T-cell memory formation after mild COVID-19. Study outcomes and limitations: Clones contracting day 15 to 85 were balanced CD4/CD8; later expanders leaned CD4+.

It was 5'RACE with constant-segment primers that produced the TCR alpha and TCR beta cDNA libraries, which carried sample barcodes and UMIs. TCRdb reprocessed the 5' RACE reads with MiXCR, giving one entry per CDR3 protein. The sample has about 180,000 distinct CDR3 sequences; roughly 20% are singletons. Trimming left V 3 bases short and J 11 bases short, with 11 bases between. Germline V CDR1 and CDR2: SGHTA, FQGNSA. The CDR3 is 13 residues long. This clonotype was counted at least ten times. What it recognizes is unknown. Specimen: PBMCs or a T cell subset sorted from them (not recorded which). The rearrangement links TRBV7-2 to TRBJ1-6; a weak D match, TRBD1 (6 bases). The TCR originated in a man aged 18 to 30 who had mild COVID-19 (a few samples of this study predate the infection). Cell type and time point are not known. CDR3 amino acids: CASSFRGKAPLHF. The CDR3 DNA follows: TGTGCCAGCAGCTTCAGGGGTAAGGCACCCCTCCACTTT.